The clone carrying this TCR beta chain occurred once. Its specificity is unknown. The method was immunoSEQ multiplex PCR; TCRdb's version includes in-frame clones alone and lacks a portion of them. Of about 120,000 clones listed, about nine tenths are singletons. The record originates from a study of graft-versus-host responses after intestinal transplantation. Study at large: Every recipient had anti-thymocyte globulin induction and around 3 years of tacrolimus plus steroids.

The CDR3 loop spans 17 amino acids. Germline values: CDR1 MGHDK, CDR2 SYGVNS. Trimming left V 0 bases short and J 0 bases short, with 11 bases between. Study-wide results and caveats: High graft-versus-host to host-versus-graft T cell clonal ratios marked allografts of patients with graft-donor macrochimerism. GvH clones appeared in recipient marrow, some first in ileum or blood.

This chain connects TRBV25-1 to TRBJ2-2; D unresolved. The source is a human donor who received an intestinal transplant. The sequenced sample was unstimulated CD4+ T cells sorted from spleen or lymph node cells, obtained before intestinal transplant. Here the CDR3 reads CASSEYLGETNTGELFF. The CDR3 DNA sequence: TGTGCCAGCAGTGAATATTTGGGCGAAACGAACACCGGGGAGCTGTTTTTT.